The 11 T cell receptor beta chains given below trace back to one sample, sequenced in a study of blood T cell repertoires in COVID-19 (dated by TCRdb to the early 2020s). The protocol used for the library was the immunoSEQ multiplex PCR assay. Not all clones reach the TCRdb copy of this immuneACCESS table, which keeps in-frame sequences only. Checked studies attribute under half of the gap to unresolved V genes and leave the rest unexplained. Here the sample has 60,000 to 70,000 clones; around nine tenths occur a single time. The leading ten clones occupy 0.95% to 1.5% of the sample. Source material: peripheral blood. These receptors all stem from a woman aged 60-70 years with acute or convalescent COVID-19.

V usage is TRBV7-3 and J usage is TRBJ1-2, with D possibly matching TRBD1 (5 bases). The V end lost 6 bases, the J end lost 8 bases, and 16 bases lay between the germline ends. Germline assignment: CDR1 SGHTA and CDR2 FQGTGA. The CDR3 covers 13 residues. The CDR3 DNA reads TGTGCCAGCAGTCAAACAGGAGTCCTAGGCTACACCTTC. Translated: CASSQTGVLGYTF.

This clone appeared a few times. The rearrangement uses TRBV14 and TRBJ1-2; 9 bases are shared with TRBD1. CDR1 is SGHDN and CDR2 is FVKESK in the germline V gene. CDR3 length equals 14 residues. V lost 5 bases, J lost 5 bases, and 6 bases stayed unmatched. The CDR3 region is CASSGPGQGYGYTF. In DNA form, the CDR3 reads TGTGCCAGCAGCGGGCCGGGACAGGGATATGGCTACACCTTC.

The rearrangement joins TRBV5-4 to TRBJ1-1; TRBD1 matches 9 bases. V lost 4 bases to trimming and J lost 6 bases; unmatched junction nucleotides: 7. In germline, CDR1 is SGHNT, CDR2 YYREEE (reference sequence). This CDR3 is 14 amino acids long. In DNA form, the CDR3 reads TGTGCCAGCAGCCCCCCGGACAGGGGCGCTGAAGCTTTCTTT. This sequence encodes CASSPPDRGAEAFF.

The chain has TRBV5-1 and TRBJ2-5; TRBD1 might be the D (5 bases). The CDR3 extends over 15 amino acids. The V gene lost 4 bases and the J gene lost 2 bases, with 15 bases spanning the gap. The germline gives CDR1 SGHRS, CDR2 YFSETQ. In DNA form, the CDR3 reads TGCGCCAGCAGCCCTTCCGGCCAGGGACAAGAGACCCAGTACTTC. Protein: CASSPSGQGQETQYF.

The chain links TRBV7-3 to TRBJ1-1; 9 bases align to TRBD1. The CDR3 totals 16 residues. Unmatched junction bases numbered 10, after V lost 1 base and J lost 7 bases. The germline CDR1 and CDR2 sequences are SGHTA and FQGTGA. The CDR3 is CASSLNAWTGVNEAFF. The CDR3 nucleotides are TGTGCCAGCAGCTTAAACGCCTGGACAGGGGTAAATGAAGCTTTCTTT.

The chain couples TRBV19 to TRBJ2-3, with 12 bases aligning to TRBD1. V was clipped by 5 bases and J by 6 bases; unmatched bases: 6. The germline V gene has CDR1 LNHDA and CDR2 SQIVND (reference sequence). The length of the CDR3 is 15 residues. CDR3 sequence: CASSPGQGAGDTQYF. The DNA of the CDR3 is TGTGCCAGTAGTCCGGGACAGGGGGCGGGCGATACGCAGTATTTT. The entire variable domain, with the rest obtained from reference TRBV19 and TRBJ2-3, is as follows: DGGITQSPKYLFRKEGQNVTLSCEQNLNHDAMYWYRQDPGQGLRLIYYSQIVNDFQKGDIAEGYSVSREKKESFPLTVTSAQKNPTAFYLCASSPGQGAGDTQYFGPGTRLTVL.

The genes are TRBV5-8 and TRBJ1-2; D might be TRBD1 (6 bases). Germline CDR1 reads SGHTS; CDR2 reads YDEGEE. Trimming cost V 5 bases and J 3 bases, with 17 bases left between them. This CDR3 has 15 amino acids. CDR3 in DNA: TGTGCCAGCAGGAGATACAGGGAGGGTGACTATGGCTACACCTTC. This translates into CASRRYREGDYGYTF.

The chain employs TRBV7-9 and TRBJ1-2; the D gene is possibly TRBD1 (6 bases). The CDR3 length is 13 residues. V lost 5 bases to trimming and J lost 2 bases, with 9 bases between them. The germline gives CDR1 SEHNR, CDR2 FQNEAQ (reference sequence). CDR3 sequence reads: CASSAQGNYGYTF. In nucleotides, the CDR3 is TGTGCCAGCAGCGCCCAGGGGAACTATGGCTACACCTTC.

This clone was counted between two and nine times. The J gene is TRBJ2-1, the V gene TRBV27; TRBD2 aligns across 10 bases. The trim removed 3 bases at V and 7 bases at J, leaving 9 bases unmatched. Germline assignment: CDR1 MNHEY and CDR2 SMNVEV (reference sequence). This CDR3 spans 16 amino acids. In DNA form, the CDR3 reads TGTGCCAGCAGTTTTATAAGCGGGAGGGATCCGAATGAGCAGTTCTTC. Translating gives CASSFISGRDPNEQFF.

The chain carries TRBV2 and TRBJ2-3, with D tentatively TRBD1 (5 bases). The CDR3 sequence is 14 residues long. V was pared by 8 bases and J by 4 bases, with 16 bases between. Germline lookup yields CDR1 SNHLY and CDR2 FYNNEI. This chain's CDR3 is CASLAQGAPDTQYF. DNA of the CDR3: TGTGCCAGCTTGGCCCAGGGTGCCCCAGATACGCAGTATTTT.

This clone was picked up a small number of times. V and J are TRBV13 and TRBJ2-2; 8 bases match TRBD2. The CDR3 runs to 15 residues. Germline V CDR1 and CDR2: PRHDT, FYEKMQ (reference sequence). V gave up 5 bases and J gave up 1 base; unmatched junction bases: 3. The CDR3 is CASSDSGMNTGELFF. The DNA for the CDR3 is TGTGCCAGCAGCGATAGCGGGATGAACACCGGGGAGCTGTTTTTT.